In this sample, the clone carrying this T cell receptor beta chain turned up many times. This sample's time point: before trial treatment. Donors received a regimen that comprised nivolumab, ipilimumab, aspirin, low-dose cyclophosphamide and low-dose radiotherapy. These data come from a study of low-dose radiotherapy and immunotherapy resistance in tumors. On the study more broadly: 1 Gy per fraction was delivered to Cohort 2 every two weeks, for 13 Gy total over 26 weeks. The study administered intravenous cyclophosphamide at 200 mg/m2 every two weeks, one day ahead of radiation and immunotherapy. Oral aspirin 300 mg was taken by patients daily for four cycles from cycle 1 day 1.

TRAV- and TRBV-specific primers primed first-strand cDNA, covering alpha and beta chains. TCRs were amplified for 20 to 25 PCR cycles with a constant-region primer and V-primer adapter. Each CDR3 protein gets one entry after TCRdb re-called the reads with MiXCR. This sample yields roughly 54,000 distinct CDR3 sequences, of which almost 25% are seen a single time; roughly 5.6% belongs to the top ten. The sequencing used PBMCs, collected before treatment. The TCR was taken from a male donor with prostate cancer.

CDR3 in amino acids: CASQLSGGRDLGHYEQYF. Here the CDR3 DNA reads TGTGCCAGCCAACTGAGTGGGGGGAGGGATTTGGGGCACTACGAGCAGTACTTC. The V call is TRBV28, the J call TRBJ2-7, with 7 bases that match TRBD2. Per the germline V gene, CDR1 is MDHEN and CDR2 is SYDVKM. V was pared by 8 bases and J by 3 bases, with 22 bases of the junction left unmatched. CDR3 length: 18 amino acids. The whole variable domain, remainder taken from reference TRBV28 and TRBJ2-7, is DVKVTQSSRYLVKRTGEKVFLECVQDMDHENMFWYRQDPGLGLRLIYFSYDVKMKEKGDIPEGYSVSREKKERFSLILESASTNQTSMYLCASQLSGGRDLGHYEQYFGPGTRLTVT.